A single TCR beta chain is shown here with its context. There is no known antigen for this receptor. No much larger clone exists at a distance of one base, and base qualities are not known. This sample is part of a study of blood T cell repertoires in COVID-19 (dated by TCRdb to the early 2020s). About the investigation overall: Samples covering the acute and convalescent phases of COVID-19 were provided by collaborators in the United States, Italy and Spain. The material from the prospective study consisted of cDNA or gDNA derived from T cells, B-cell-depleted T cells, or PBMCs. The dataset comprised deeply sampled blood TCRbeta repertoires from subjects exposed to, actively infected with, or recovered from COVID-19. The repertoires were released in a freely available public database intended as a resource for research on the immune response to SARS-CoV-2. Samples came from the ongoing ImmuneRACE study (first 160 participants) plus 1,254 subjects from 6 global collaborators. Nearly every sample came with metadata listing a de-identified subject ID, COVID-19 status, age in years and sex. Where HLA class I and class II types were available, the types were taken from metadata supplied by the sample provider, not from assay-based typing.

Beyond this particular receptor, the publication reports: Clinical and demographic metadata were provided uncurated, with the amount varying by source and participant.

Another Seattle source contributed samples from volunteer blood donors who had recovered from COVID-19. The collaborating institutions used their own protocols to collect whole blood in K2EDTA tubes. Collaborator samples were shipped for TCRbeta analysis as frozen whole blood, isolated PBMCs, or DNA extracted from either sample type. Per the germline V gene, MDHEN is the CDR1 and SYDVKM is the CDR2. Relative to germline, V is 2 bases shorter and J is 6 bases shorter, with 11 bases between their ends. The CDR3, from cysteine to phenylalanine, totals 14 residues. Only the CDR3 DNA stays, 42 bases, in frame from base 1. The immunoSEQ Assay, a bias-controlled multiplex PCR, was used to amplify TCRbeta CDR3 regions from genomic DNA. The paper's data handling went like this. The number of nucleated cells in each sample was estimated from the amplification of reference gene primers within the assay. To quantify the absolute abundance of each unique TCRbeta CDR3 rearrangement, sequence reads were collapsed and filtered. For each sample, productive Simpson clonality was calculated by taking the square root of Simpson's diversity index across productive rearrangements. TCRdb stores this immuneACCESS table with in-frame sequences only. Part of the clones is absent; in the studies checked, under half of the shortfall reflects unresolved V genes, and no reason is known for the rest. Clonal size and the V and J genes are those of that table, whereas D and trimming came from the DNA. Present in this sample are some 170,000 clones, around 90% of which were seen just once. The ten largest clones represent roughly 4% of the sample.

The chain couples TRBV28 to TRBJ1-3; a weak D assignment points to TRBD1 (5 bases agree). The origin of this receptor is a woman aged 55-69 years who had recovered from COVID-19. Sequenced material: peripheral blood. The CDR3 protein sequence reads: CASSLQGLENTIYF. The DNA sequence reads TGTGCCAGCAGTTTACAGGGTCTGGAAAACACCATATATTTT. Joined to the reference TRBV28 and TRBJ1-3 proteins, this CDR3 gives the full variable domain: DVKVTQSSRYLVKRTGEKVFLECVQDMDHENMFWYRQDPGLGLRLIYFSYDVKMKEKGDIPEGYSVSREKKERFSLILESASTNQTSMYLCASSLQGLENTIYFGEGSWLTVV.